The rows below give T cell receptor beta chains drawn from one sample of a study of shared clonotypes between healthy human individuals. The assay was immunoSEQ multiplex PCR, and TCRdb's table has in-frame clones only and misses some. The table shows 2 million or so clones, with less than 95% occurring only once. Material: naive CD8+ T cells sorted from blood. Receptors originate from a man aged 18-30 years in good health. The CDR3 runs from the conserved cysteine through the conserved F or W. Each record gives: J gene, V gene, clone size, D gene, CDR3 DNA, CDR3 protein. A D gene is named only where the DNA matches it firmly. Where a row states a size, it is once, few, many or the class of an expanded clone; other rows omit it.

j_call: TRBJ1-6; v_call: TRBV4-1; clone_size: -; d_call: -; cdr3_nt: TGCGCCAGCTCAGTGGCGGCCAGCTCCTATAATTCACCCCTCCACTTT; cdr3_aa: CASSVAASSYNSPLHF
j_call: TRBJ2-7; v_call: TRBV7-6; clone_size: -; d_call: -; cdr3_nt: TGTGCCAGCAGCTTGAGGGACGGGGCCTACGAGCAGTACTTC; cdr3_aa: CASSLRDGAYEQYF
j_call: TRBJ1-2; v_call: TRBV4-3; clone_size: -; d_call: -; cdr3_nt: TGCGCCAGCAGCCCAGGGTTGGCAAACTATGGCTACACCTTC; cdr3_aa: CASSPGLANYGYTF
j_call: TRBJ2-7; v_call: TRBV18; clone_size: once; d_call: -; cdr3_nt: TGTGCCAGCTCACCACAAGCCTACGAGCAGTACTTC; cdr3_aa: CASSPQAYEQYF
j_call: TRBJ2-1; v_call: TRBV7-8; clone_size: -; d_call: -; cdr3_nt: TGTGCCAGCAGCTCCGTCGACAGCGTCTACAATGAGCAGTTCTTC; cdr3_aa: CASSSVDSVYNEQFF
j_call: TRBJ2-3; v_call: TRBV7-8; clone_size: once; d_call: -; cdr3_nt: TGTGCCAGCGCACCCGGGGATACGCAGTATTTT; cdr3_aa: CASAPGDTQYF
j_call: TRBJ1-5; v_call: TRBV5-6; clone_size: -; d_call: -; cdr3_nt: TGTGCCAGCAGTTCCGGTTTCAATCAGCCCCAGCATTTT; cdr3_aa: CASSSGFNQPQHF
j_call: TRBJ2-7; v_call: TRBV9; clone_size: -; d_call: TRBD2; cdr3_nt: TGTGCCAGCAGCTATGCGGGAGTAGCTGATGAGCAGTACTTC; cdr3_aa: CASSYAGVADEQYF
j_call: TRBJ2-7; v_call: TRBV6-5; clone_size: -; d_call: -; cdr3_nt: TGTGCCAGCAGTCTCGGATACTCTTCCTCCTACGAGCAGTACTTC; cdr3_aa: CASSLGYSSSYEQYF
j_call: TRBJ2-2; v_call: TRBV7-9; clone_size: -; d_call: -; cdr3_nt: TGTGCCAGCAGCTCCGAGGCGGGACCTGTCACCGGGGAGCTGTTTTTT; cdr3_aa: CASSSEAGPVTGELFF
j_call: TRBJ2-5; v_call: TRBV11-2; clone_size: once; d_call: -; cdr3_nt: TGTGCCAGCAGCCGCCAAGGTGGAGAGACCCAGTACTTC; cdr3_aa: CASSRQGGETQYF
j_call: TRBJ2-3; v_call: TRBV7-7; clone_size: -; d_call: TRBD2; cdr3_nt: TGTGCTAGCAGCCCGACTAGCGGGAGCTCTTCAGATACGCAGTATTTT; cdr3_aa: CASSPTSGSSSDTQYF
j_call: TRBJ2-7; v_call: TRBV20-1; clone_size: -; d_call: -; cdr3_nt: TGCAGTGCCCCCGAGAGCTACGAGCAGTACTTC; cdr3_aa: CSAPESYEQYF